The next 25 T cell receptor beta chains were all read from a single sample in a study of beta chain features in type 1 diabetes listed by TCRdb under 2018. Broad study findings and their caveats: Type 1 diabetes patients showed a moderate but significant shortening of TCRB CDR3 length in all four CD4+ subsets.

The library came from the immunoSEQ multiplex PCR assay. The entire isolated RNA was reverse transcribed using the High Capacity cDNA Reverse Transcription Kit, and thus expressed TCRB transcripts were sequenced. Imported from immuneACCESS, the table was reduced by TCRdb to in-frame sequences with V and J called. These copies leave out some clones; in studies compared against another copy, an unresolved V gene accounts for under half, and the cause of the remainder is not known. Across this sample there are about 360,000 clones, with over 9.5% seen only once. The ten largest account for roughly 0.0097% of the sample. No antigens are known for them. Sequencing was performed on naive CD4+ T cells from blood. The sample's cell subset or site, from its label and the paper: true naive CD4+ T cells. The receptors come from a woman under 30 with type 1 diabetes.

This clone was detected a few times. The chain recombines TRBV5-4 with TRBJ2-5, with D possibly being TRBD2 (5 bases). The last part of the DNA fits TRBJ2-7 better; the J call may be wrong. There are 12 residues in the CDR3. Germline CDR1 and CDR2: SGHNT and YYREEE (reference sequence). CDR3 protein: CASSLERSEQYF. The CDR3 bases are TGTGCCAGCAGCTTGGAGCGGAGCGAGCAGTACTTC.

This clone was seen more than once but under ten times. V and J are TRBV7-2 and TRBJ2-1, with 12 bases lining up with TRBD2. There are 17 residues in the CDR3. J was trimmed by 8 bases and V by 0 bases; bases with no gene match: 8. Germline assignment: CDR1 SGHTA and CDR2 FQGNSA. CDR3 nucleotide sequence: TGTGCCAGCAGCTTAGCGCTGGCTAGCGGGGGGGAGTATGAGCAGTTCTTC. Amino acid sequence: CASSLALASGGEYEQFF.

This clone appeared a few times. For the CDR3, the DNA is TGTGCCAGCAGTTACTCATGGGACAGCTACGAGCAGTACTTC. Amino acid sequence: CASSYSWDSYEQYF. The genes are TRBV6-5 and TRBJ2-7; 7 bases line up with TRBD1. The CDR3 is made up of 14 amino acids. The germline V gene encodes CDR1 MNHEY and CDR2 SVGAGI. Trimming took 0 bases from V and 3 from J; bases not matched to a gene: 2.

The table lists this clone with a few counts. This rearrangement joins TRBV28 to TRBJ2-3; 10 bases match TRBD1. CDR1 is MDHEN, CDR2 SYDVKM, per germline. Trimming removed 9 bases from V and 9 bases from J; junction bases left unmatched: 9. CDR3 length: 13 residues. The CDR3 coding sequence is TGTGCCAGTCGGACAGGGGGTCGGCACACGCAGTATTTT. Its translation is CASRTGGRHTQYF.

This clone was found a few times. The gene calls are TRBV7-9 and TRBJ2-2, with TRBD2 identical over 7 bases. V lost 11 bases, J lost 6 bases, and 3 bases stayed unmatched. The CDR3 contains 11 residues. In germline, CDR1 is SEHNR, CDR2 FQNEAQ (reference sequence). Written as DNA, the CDR3 is TGTGCCGCCGGGGGGTCCGGGGAGCTGTTTTTT. Residues: CAAGGSGELFF.

This chain connects TRBV30 to TRBJ2-2, with 12 nucleotides matching TRBD2. The CDR3 has 16 amino acids. J lost 4 bases, V lost 1 base, and 4 bases had no gene match. CDR1 is GTSNPN and CDR2 is SVGIG in the germline V gene (reference sequence). The CDR3 nucleotides are TGTGCCTGGAGTGGACTAGCGGGAGTAGTCACCGGGGAGCTGTTTTTT. Translated, it gives CAWSGLAGVVTGELFF.

The chain has TRBV5-6 and TRBJ2-1; maybe TRBD2 (6 bases). The CDR3 length is 16 residues. Trimming stripped 4 bases from V and 0 bases from J, with 14 bases between. Germline V CDR1 and CDR2: SGHDT, YYEEEE. The CDR3 DNA is TGTGCCAGCAGCCCGTGGGGGGACTTCTCCTACAATGAGCAGTTCTTC. Translation: CASSPWGDFSYNEQFF.

Only a few counts were recorded for this clone. The chain uses TRBV7-2 and TRBJ1-2, with D tentatively TRBD1 (5 bases). Germline V gene sequence: CDR1 SGHTA, CDR2 FQGNSA. The CDR3 contains 15 residues. Between the trimmed V and J ends, which lost 6 bases and 7 bases, there was a span of 21 bases. The CDR3: CASSTTTGRQGGYTF. The CDR3 bases are TGTGCCAGCAGTACTACTACAGGACGCCAAGGTGGCTACACCTTC.

This clone was picked up a small number of times. The genes are TRBV11-2 and TRBJ2-1; D gene unclear. V dropped 1 base and J dropped 4 bases, with 5 bases sitting between them. The CDR3 loop spans 13 amino acids. Per the germline V gene, CDR1 is SGHAT and CDR2 is FQNNGV. The CDR3: CASSLGHYNEQFF. The CDR3 DNA is TGTGCCAGCAGCTTAGGGCATTACAATGAGCAGTTCTTC.

The gene calls are TRBV27 and TRBJ1-3, with D maybe TRBD1 (5 bases). V shed 5 bases and J shed 0 bases, with 14 bases lying between them. CDR3 length: 16 residues. The germline V gene has CDR1 MNHEY and CDR2 SMNVEV (reference sequence). The CDR3 reads CASSRGTAGSGNTIYF. CDR3 coding DNA: TGTGCCAGCAGTCGGGGGACGGCCGGCTCTGGAAACACCATATATTTT.

This clone was detected only a few times. The chain recombines TRBV27 with TRBJ1-1, with TRBD1 matching over 8 bases. The J segment lost 5 bases and the V segment lost 0 bases, leaving 5 bases of the junction unmatched. The CDR3 totals 15 residues. CDR1 and CDR2 (germline): MNHEY, SMNVEV (reference sequence). Here the CDR3 reads CASSLSTRTGTEAFF. The DNA of the CDR3 is TGTGCCAGCAGTTTATCTACCAGGACAGGGACTGAAGCTTTCTTT.

As DNA, the CDR3 is TGTGCCAGCAGCTTACAAGCGCCTGCCTACGAGCAGTACTTC. Translation gives CASSLQAPAYEQYF. The V and J genes are TRBV7-2 and TRBJ2-7; the D is unclear. V was clipped by 2 bases and J by 2 bases, with 10 bases between them. This CDR3 is built from 14 residues. Germline V lookup: CDR1 SGHTA, CDR2 FQGNSA.

V and J are TRBV5-1 and TRBJ1-2; tentatively, D is TRBD1 (5 bases). The V end lost 4 bases, the J end lost 8 bases, and 12 bases lay between the germline ends. Germline values: CDR1 SGHRS, CDR2 YFSETQ. CDR3 size: 12 residues. In DNA, the CDR3 is TGCGCCAGCAGCGGGCAGGGTGGCGGCTACACCTTC. This codes for CASSGQGGGYTF.

The table lists this clone with a few counts. The gene calls are TRBV29-1 and TRBJ2-7; the match to TRBD2 covers 8 bases. This CDR3 is built from 14 residues. Germline V gene data show CDR1 as SQVTM and CDR2 as ANQGSEA. The ends lost 4 bases at V and 4 bases at J; junction bases unmatched: 9. CDR3 nucleotide sequence: TGCAGCGTTGGCTCGGGACTAGGACCTTACGAGCAGTACTTC. Translating gives CSVGSGLGPYEQYF.

The chain links TRBV7-9 to TRBJ2-3; weak D call: TRBD1 (6 bases). CDR1 SEHNR and CDR2 FQNEAQ come from the germline V gene (reference sequence). Trimming took off 6 bases at V and 1 base at J, with 14 bases between the two ends. The CDR3 length is 15 residues. In DNA, the CDR3 is TGTGCCAGCAGGTCACAGGGTACCCGCACAGATACGCAGTATTTT. Encoded protein: CASRSQGTRTDTQYF.

V gene TRBV5-1 combines with J gene TRBJ1-2; 9 positions agree with TRBD1. Germline values: CDR1 SGHRS, CDR2 YFSETQ. With V trimmed by 0 bases and J by 3 bases, 0 bases remained unmatched. The CDR3 is 14 amino acids. The CDR3 reads CASSLGDRDYGYTF. In nucleotides, the CDR3 is TGCGCCAGCAGCTTGGGGGACAGGGACTATGGCTACACCTTC.

This clone was seen only a few times. The J gene is TRBJ1-4, the V gene TRBV25-1; no firm D call. V lost 0 bases and J lost 7, with 6 bases in between. The CDR3 sequence is 13 residues long. The V gene's germline CDR1 is MGHDK and CDR2 SYGVNS. The CDR3 is CASSEYSGEKLFF. Written as DNA, the CDR3 is TGTGCCAGCAGTGAATATTCCGGTGAAAAACTGTTTTTT.

Worth noting for this clone: At the DNA level, this CDR3 is encoded by other sequences in the same sample as well. The chain combines TRBV15 with TRBJ1-5; D is unresolved. Germline values: CDR1 LNHNV, CDR2 YYDKDF (reference sequence). CDR3 size: 12 residues. Trimming cost V 2 bases and J 4 bases, with 3 bases left between them. The CDR3 here is CATSRYNQPQHF. In nucleotides, the CDR3 is TGTGCCACCAGCAGATATAATCAGCCCCAGCATTTT.

This clone showed up just a few times. The chain combines TRBV2 with TRBJ2-5, with unresolved D. The CDR3 covers 11 residues. The germline V gene has CDR1 SNHLY and CDR2 FYNNEI. The V end lost 8 bases, the J end lost 5 bases, and 9 bases lay between the germline ends. As DNA, the CDR3 is TGTGCCAGCGTATACGCGGAGACCCAGTACTTC. Its translation is CASVYAETQYF.

There are a few counts of this clone. CDR3 in amino acids: CAITQAGLYEQYF. The DNA of the CDR3 is TGTGCCATCACGCAGGCGGGACTCTACGAGCAGTACTTC. V gene TRBV10-3 combines with J gene TRBJ2-7, with D possibly being TRBD2 (6 bases). This CDR3 comprises 13 residues. The V gene's germline CDR1 is ENHRY and CDR2 SYGVKD. With 7 bases removed from V and 3 bases from J, the gap between germline ends came to 13 bases.

The chain employs TRBV7-8 and TRBJ2-1, with 9 bases matching TRBD1. The V gene end was trimmed by 5 bases and the J gene end by 2 bases; junction bases not matched to a gene: 4. The CDR3 sequence is 15 residues long. Per the germline V gene, CDR1 is SGHVS and CDR2 is FQNEAQ. Here the CDR3 reads CASSTRQGAYNEQFF. The CDR3 DNA is TGTGCCAGCAGCACCCGACAGGGGGCCTACAATGAGCAGTTCTTC.

This chain connects TRBV30 to TRBJ2-3, with D hard to call. Germline loops: CDR1 GTSNPN, CDR2 SVGIG (reference sequence). This CDR3 has 11 amino acids. Deletions cut 2 bases from V and 5 bases from J, with 5 bases between. The CDR3 region is CAWSPQDTQYF. The CDR3 DNA is TGTGCCTGGAGTCCCCAAGATACGCAGTATTTT.

The sample holds a few counts of this clone. This chain joins TRBV19 and TRBJ2-1; D call uncertain. From germline, CDR1 is LNHDA and CDR2 SQIVND (reference sequence). There are 15 residues in the CDR3. Trimming pared 5 bases from V and 0 bases from J, leaving 11 bases between. The CDR3 coding sequence is TGTGCCAGTAGTGTTAGTAGTAACTCCTACAATGAGCAGTTCTTC. Encoded protein: CASSVSSNSYNEQFF.

The V and J genes are TRBV20-1 and TRBJ2-7; no reliable D call. The J call is uncertain, as TRBJ2-4 better fits the DNA end. CDR1 and CDR2 from the germline V gene are DFQATT and SNEGSKA (reference sequence). The CDR3 spans 11 residues. For the CDR3, the DNA is TGCAGTGCCGTCCAGCAGGACATTCAGTACTTC. Its translation is CSAVQQDIQYF.

CDR3 sequence: CASTGTPNYGYTF. As DNA, the CDR3 is TGTGCCAGTACCGGGACACCCAACTATGGCTACACCTTC. This chain joins TRBV19 and TRBJ1-2; tentatively, D is TRBD1 (6 bases). The CDR3 is made up of 13 amino acids. Looked up from germline, CDR1 is LNHDA and CDR2 is SQIVND (reference sequence). V lost 7 bases to trimming and J lost 2 bases, with 11 bases between them.